This T cell receptor (beta chain) was documented in a study of siplizumab effects on memory and regulatory T cells. V lost 0 bases, J lost 2 bases, and 9 bases lay in between. Germline V gives CDR1 SGDLS, CDR2 YYNGEE. The CDR3 contains 14 residues. A remark on this clone: Antigen: not known.

Here immunoSEQ multiplex PCR was the method, and the copy in TCRdb shows in-frame clones only, minus some. The sample has about 40,000 clones, more than 80% seen once. General observations from the study: Under siplizumab, alloreactive sequences traced to unstimulated CD4+ memory cells were significantly reduced. There was no confirmation of the suppressive function of proliferating Tregs from siplizumab cultures.

Specimen: naive CD4+ T cells sorted from blood. The chain couples TRBV9 to TRBJ2-7; D gene ambiguous. This receptor was obtained from a human donor in good health. The CDR3 reads CASSVGGSAYEQYF. As DNA, the CDR3 is TGTGCCAGCAGCGTAGGTGGCAGCGCCTACGAGCAGTACTTC.